A selection of T cell receptor beta chains follows, all from one sample in a study of shared clonotypes between healthy human individuals. Repertoires were generated with immunoSEQ multiplex PCR, while TCRdb's copy carries only in-frame clones and drops some. Here the sample spans around 700,000 clones, under 80% being singletons. Sequencing was done on a sample of memory CD4+ T cells sorted from blood. Receptor source: a woman in her twenties or thirties in good health. CDR3s include the opening cysteine and the closing phenylalanine or tryptophan. D genes are given only for firm matches.

cdr3_aa: CASSVTTSGHDTQYF
cdr3_length: 15
d_call: TRBD2
v_call: TRBV9
j_call: TRBJ2-3

cdr3_aa: CASSDSGVGTEAFF
cdr3_length: 14
d_call: NA
v_call: TRBV6-4
j_call: TRBJ1-1

cdr3_aa: CASSKGPLNTGELFF
cdr3_length: 15
d_call: NA
v_call: TRBV28
j_call: TRBJ2-2

cdr3_aa: CAHRGGGNTGELFF
cdr3_length: 14
d_call: NA
v_call: TRBV6-6
j_call: TRBJ2-2

cdr3_aa: CASSLGPGRGEYEQYF
cdr3_length: 16
d_call: NA
v_call: TRBV5-4
j_call: TRBJ2-7

cdr3_aa: CASETGTSGRALYEQYF
cdr3_length: 17
d_call: TRBD2
v_call: TRBV28
j_call: TRBJ2-7

cdr3_aa: CASSLGGTSGGQETQYF
cdr3_length: 17
d_call: TRBD2
v_call: TRBV5-1
j_call: TRBJ2-5

cdr3_aa: CSVAQGIMGEKLFF
cdr3_length: 14
d_call: NA
v_call: TRBV29-1
j_call: TRBJ1-4

cdr3_aa: CASSLGYNEQFF
cdr3_length: 12
d_call: NA
v_call: TRBV11-2
j_call: TRBJ2-1

cdr3_aa: CASSHTGGNQPQHF
cdr3_length: 14
d_call: TRBD1
v_call: TRBV4-1
j_call: TRBJ1-5

cdr3_aa: CASTPTQWGEKLFF
cdr3_length: 14
d_call: NA
v_call: TRBV7-6
j_call: TRBJ1-4

cdr3_aa: CASSDGRVSQPQHF
cdr3_length: 14
d_call: NA
v_call: TRBV25-1
j_call: TRBJ1-5

cdr3_aa: CSVEEQGKDEQYF
cdr3_length: 13
d_call: NA
v_call: TRBV29-1
j_call: TRBJ2-7

cdr3_aa: CASSPIRSLNTGELFF
cdr3_length: 16
d_call: NA
v_call: TRBV18
j_call: TRBJ2-2

cdr3_aa: CASSPKWTGEDEQYF
cdr3_length: 15
d_call: TRBD1
v_call: TRBV7-9
j_call: TRBJ2-7

cdr3_aa: CASSPRTPLAKNIQYF
cdr3_length: 16
d_call: NA
v_call: TRBV27
j_call: TRBJ2-4

cdr3_aa: CASSLNRGSGNTIYF
cdr3_length: 15
d_call: TRBD1
v_call: TRBV7-6
j_call: TRBJ1-3

cdr3_aa: CASTGTAGGEKLFF
cdr3_length: 14
d_call: NA
v_call: TRBV6-6
j_call: TRBJ1-4

cdr3_aa: CASSRQGAANEKLFF
cdr3_length: 15
d_call: TRBD1
v_call: TRBV5-4
j_call: TRBJ1-4

cdr3_aa: CASSLSPTEETQYF
cdr3_length: 14
d_call: NA
v_call: TRBV5-1
j_call: TRBJ2-5

cdr3_aa: CASRKSDLGNNEKLFF
cdr3_length: 16
d_call: NA
v_call: TRBV19
j_call: TRBJ1-4

cdr3_aa: CASSLVGGLPFGYTF
cdr3_length: 15
d_call: NA
v_call: TRBV11-2
j_call: TRBJ1-2

cdr3_aa: CATRSPGQRNTGELFF
cdr3_length: 16
d_call: NA
v_call: TRBV15
j_call: TRBJ2-2

cdr3_aa: CASSRGANYGYTF
cdr3_length: 13
d_call: NA
v_call: TRBV5-1
j_call: TRBJ1-2

cdr3_aa: CASSPRTGGDGEQYF
cdr3_length: 15
d_call: TRBD1
v_call: TRBV27
j_call: TRBJ2-7

cdr3_aa: CASSFSDRGFGYTF
cdr3_length: 14
d_call: TRBD1
v_call: TRBV5-6
j_call: TRBJ1-2